The rows below give T cell receptor beta chains drawn from one sample of a study of neurological immune-mediated disorders. TCRdb reprocessed the 5' RACE reads via MiXCR and lists one record per CDR3 protein. This repertoire shows about 62,000 distinct CDR3 sequences, roughly 4% found once; its top ten account for over 2%. Source material: PBMCs. The source of these receptors is a woman between 45 and 60 years old with multiple sclerosis. Both conserved end residues are trimmed from each CDR3. D genes are given only for firm matches.

D	V	J	CDR3
TRBD2	TRBV29-1	TRBJ2-4	SAKPGFGRDIQY
-	TRBV6-2/TRBV6-3	TRBJ2-7	ASSSPRLVSYEQY
TRBD1	TRBV20-1	TRBJ1-1	SARKGTGVMNTEAF
TRBD1	TRBV29-1	TRBJ2-1	SFIGQGTEQF
TRBD1	TRBV7-2	TRBJ1-6	ASSLAGNDRGSPLH
-	TRBV29-1	TRBJ1-1	SATLGVNTEAF
-	TRBV12-3/TRBV12-4	TRBJ2-7	ASSPLRQVPYEQY
TRBD1	TRBV19	TRBJ1-2	ASSGQVSGYGYT
-	TRBV6-1	TRBJ1-5	ASSLGSSNQPQH
TRBD2	TRBV25-1	TRBJ2-1	ASSDSSGYNEQF
-	TRBV7-6	TRBJ2-1	ASSLTTYNEQF
-	TRBV6-6	TRBJ1-3	ASSSGSVGNTIY
TRBD2	TRBV24-1	TRBJ2-3	ATSRPSGGTDTQY
-	TRBV9	TRBJ2-1	ASSVGGARLEEQF
-	TRBV20-1	TRBJ2-1	SAKGDPFYNEQF
-	TRBV5-6	TRBJ2-1	ASSYGGRAYNEQF
TRBD2	TRBV20-1	TRBJ2-5	SARDPGGQETQY
-	TRBV9	TRBJ2-7	ASRRKGDQRDYEQY
TRBD1	TRBV27	TRBJ1-2	ASSASGGVVYGYT
TRBD1	TRBV11-1	TRBJ2-3	ASSFRDRVTDTQY
-	TRBV6-2/TRBV6-3	TRBJ1-1	ASSYFFGASPGGTEAF
-	TRBV5-6	TRBJ1-2	ASSLGVEGRYGYT
-	TRBV12-3/TRBV12-4	TRBJ2-5	ASSGVGGTQY
-	TRBV20-1	TRBJ1-2	SARDPVNYGYT
-	TRBV29-1	TRBJ2-7	SVEYGDVYEQY
-	TRBV7-2	TRBJ2-7	ASSLAHRGFYEQY
-	TRBV11-3	TRBJ2-2	ASSLYGGELF
-	TRBV10-3	TRBJ2-7	AISEPSTIYEQY
-	TRBV10-3	TRBJ2-3	AISEAQDTQY
-	TRBV20-1	TRBJ2-3	SARALIRGSTDTQY
-	TRBV7-2	TRBJ1-1	ASSLSGGGTEAF
-	TRBV18	TRBJ1-2	ASSPPNGYGYT
-	TRBV16	TRBJ2-3	ASSQSADTQY
-	TRBV5-1	TRBJ2-7	ASSLVGGNEQY
-	TRBV29-1	TRBJ2-7	SVRGGRGLEQY
TRBD2	TRBV5-1	TRBJ2-1	ASSLLVAGAENEQF